The text below deals with one T cell receptor (beta chain). Its antigen is unknown. This sample stems from a study of OX40 agonist ivuxolimab in advanced cancers. Study-wide background: Those treated in dose escalation had hepatocellular carcinoma, melanoma, renal cell cancer or head and neck cancer. In three patients, partial responses were observed, one with hepatocellular carcinoma and two with cutaneous melanoma. Study-level results: CD4+ T cells averaged fewer expanded clones than CD8+ T cells. In a subset of nonresponders, normalized T-cell clonal expansion was also low.

J gave up 6 bases and V 5 bases, and 6 bases lay outside the gene matches. Germline V gene lookup returns CDR1 SGHTA and CDR2 FQGNSA. The CDR3 runs to 14 residues. Sequenced by immunoSEQ multiplex PCR; TCRdb stores in-frame clones only, minus some. The sample yields fewer than 35,000 clones, 75% to 85% seen once. The chain combines TRBV7-2 with TRBJ2-3; 9 nucleotides match TRBD2. The clonotype comes from an adult with an advanced solid tumor such as melanoma, head and neck, liver or kidney cancer. The starting material was CD4+ or CD8+ T cells sorted from blood, obtained in a trial of the OX40 agonist ivuxolimab. CDR3 sequence reads: CASSQVAGADTQYF. As DNA, the CDR3 is TGTGCCAGCAGCCAAGTAGCGGGAGCGGATACGCAGTATTTT.